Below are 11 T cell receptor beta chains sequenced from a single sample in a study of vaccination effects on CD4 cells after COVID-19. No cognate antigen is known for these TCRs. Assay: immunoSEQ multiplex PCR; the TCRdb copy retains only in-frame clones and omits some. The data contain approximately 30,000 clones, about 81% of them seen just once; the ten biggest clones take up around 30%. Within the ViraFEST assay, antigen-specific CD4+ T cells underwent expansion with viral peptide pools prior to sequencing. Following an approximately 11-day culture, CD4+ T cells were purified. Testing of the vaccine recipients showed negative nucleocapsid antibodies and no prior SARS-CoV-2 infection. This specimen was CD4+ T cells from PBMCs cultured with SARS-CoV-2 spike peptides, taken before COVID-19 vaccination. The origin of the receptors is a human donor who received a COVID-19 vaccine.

CDR3 nucleotide sequence: TGTGCCAGCAGCCAAGGGATTACTAACTATGGCTACACCTTC. Its protein is CASSQGITNYGYTF. J is TRBJ1-2 and V is TRBV3-1 (or the pseudogene TRBV3-2); D is unresolved. V was cut by 1 base and J by 0 bases, with 6 bases left in between. Germline CDR1 LGHDT, CDR2 YNNKEL (reference sequence). This CDR3 comprises 14 residues.

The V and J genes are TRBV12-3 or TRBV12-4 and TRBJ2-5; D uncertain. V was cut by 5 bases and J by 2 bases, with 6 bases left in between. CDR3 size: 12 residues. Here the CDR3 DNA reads TGTGCCAGCAGTGGGGTTCAAGAGACCCAGTACTTC. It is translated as CASSGVQETQYF.

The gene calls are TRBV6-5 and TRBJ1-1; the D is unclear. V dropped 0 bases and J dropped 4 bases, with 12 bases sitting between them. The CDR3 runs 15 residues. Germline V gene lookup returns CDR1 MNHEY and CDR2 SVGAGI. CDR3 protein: CASSYSFGRRTEAFF. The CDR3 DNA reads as TGTGCCAGCAGTTACTCCTTCGGGCGTCGCACTGAAGCTTTCTTT.

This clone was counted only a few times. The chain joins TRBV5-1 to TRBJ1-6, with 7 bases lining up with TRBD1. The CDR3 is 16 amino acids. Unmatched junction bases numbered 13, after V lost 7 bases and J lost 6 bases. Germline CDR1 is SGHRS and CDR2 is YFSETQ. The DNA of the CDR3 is TGCGCCAGCTCCCACCGCAACAGGGGTGGTAATTCACCCCTCCACTTT. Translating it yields CASSHRNRGGNSPLHF.

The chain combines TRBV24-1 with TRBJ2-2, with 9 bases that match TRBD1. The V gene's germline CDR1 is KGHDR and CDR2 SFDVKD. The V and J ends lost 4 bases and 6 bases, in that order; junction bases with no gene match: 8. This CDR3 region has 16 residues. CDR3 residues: CATSDPGQGMAGELFF. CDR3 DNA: TGTGCCACCAGTGACCCGGGACAGGGAATGGCCGGGGAGCTGTTTTTT.

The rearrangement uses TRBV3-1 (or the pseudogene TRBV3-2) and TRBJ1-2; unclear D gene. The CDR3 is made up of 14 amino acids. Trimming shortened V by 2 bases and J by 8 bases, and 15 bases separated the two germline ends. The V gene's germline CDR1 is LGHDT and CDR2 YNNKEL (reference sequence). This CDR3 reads CASSQSGGSQGYTF. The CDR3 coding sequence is TGTGCCAGCAGCCAAAGCGGAGGGAGTCAGGGCTACACCTTC.

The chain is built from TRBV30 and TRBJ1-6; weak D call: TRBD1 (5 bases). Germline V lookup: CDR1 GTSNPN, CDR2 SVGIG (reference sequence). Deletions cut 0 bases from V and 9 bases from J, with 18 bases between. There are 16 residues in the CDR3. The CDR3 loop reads CAWSVGGAGRGSPLHF. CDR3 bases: TGTGCCTGGAGTGTGGGGGGAGCGGGCCGGGGTTCACCCCTCCACTTT.

CDR3 sequence: CASSSGQGYGYTF. CDR3 in DNA: TGTGCCAGCAGTTCCGGACAGGGGTATGGCTACACCTTC. The chain uses TRBV6-6 and TRBJ1-2; 9 bases match TRBD1. With 4 bases clipped from V and 5 bases from J, the junction kept 2 bases outside the gene matches. This CDR3 is 13 amino acids long. Per germline, CDR1 MNHNY and CDR2 SVGAGI (reference sequence).

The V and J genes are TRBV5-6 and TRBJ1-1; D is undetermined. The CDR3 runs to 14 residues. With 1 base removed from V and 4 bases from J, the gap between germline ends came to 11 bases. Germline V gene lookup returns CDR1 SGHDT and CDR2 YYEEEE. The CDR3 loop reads CASSLYGSRTEAFF. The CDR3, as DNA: TGTGCCAGCAGCTTGTATGGTTCCCGCACTGAAGCTTTCTTT.

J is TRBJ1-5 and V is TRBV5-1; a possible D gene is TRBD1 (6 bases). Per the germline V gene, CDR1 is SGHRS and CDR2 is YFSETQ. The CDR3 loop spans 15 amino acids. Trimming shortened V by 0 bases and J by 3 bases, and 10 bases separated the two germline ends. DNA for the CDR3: TGCGCCAGCAGCTTGGCGGGACAAGTCAATCAGCCCCAGCATTTT. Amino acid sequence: CASSLAGQVNQPQHF.

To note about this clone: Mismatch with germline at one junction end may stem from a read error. This chain's CDR3 is CANSLRGSAEAFF. The CDR3 DNA sequence: TGTGCCAACAGCTTAAGAGGGTCGGCTGAAGCTTTCTTT. The genes are TRBV7-2 and TRBJ1-1, with unresolved D. Germline assignment: CDR1 SGHTA and CDR2 FQGNSA. This CDR3 is built from 13 residues.